The 24 T cell receptor beta chains listed next were all sequenced from one sample in a study of siplizumab effects on memory and regulatory T cells. This table comes from immunoSEQ multiplex PCR, and its TCRdb copy is limited to in-frame clones, with some not included. The sample lists about 66,000 clones, 95% to 98% occurring once. Sequences were obtained from naive CD8+ T cells sorted from blood. The receptor set was obtained from a human donor in good health.

The V gene is TRBV4-1, the J gene TRBJ2-2, with 8 bases lining up with TRBD1. The trim removed 0 bases at V and 4 bases at J, leaving 7 bases unmatched. The CDR3 extends over 17 amino acids. Germline-derived CDR1 and CDR2 are MGHRA and YSYEKL. DNA for the CDR3: TGCGCCAGCAGCCAAGATCGACAGGGGAAACTCACCGGGGAGCTGTTTTTT. Protein product: CASSQDRQGKLTGELFF.

The rearrangement links TRBV28 to TRBJ1-2; TRBD1 aligns across 7 bases. The CDR3 runs to 17 residues. V was pared by 1 base and J by 6 bases, with 14 bases of the junction left unmatched. Germline V lookup: CDR1 MDHEN, CDR2 SYDVKM. CDR3: CASSLFPQNRGLDGYTF. CDR3 bases: TGTGCCAGCAGTTTATTCCCGCAGAACAGGGGCCTAGATGGCTACACCTTC.

This clone was seen once. At the DNA level, this CDR3 is encoded by other sequences in the same sample as well. This chain uses TRBV4-3 with TRBJ1-5; unclear D gene. CDR1 and CDR2 (germline): LGHNA, YSLEER. The ends were cut back, 0 bases at V and 4 bases at J, with 7 bases in the middle. The CDR3 has 14 residues. The CDR3 nucleotides are TGCGCCAGCAGCCAAGATAGGTCGAATCAGCCCCAGCATTTT. This codes for CASSQDRSNQPQHF.

This clone was observed once. The chain uses TRBV6-5 and TRBJ1-2; tentatively, D is TRBD1 (6 bases). From germline, CDR1 is MNHEY and CDR2 SVGAGI. The V end lost 0 bases, the J end lost 5 bases, and 16 bases lay between the germline ends. CDR3 size: 16 residues. In DNA, the CDR3 is TGTGCCAGCAGTTACTCTGGGGGCGCACTCCAGTATGGCTACACCTTC. It encodes CASSYSGGALQYGYTF.

The chain uses TRBV18 and TRBJ2-7, with 7 nucleotides matching TRBD1. After removal of 6 bases from V and 6 bases from J, the junction contained 8 bases not matched to a gene. CDR1 and CDR2 (germline): KGHSH, LQKENI. This CDR3 is 13 amino acids long. For the CDR3, the DNA is TGTGCCAGCTCCCTCGGACAGGAGGTCGAGCAGTACTTC. It encodes CASSLGQEVEQYF. The whole variable domain, remainder taken from reference TRBV18 and TRBJ2-7, is NAGVMQNPRHLVRRRGQEARLRCSPMKGHSHVYWYRQLPEEGLKFMVYLQKENIIDESGMPKERFSAEFPKEGPSILRIQQVVRGDSAAYFCASSLGQEVEQYFGPGTRLTVT.

This sequence joins TRBV5-5 and TRBJ1-2; D gene unclear. Trimming removed 4 bases from V and 1 base from J, with 14 bases in between. Looked up from germline, CDR1 is SGHKS and CDR2 is YYEKEE (reference sequence). This CDR3 comprises 15 residues. The CDR3 sequence is CASSQDNFGNYGYTF. Written as DNA, the CDR3 is TGTGCCAGCAGCCAGGATAATTTCGGTAACTATGGCTACACCTTC.

The chain uses TRBV19 and TRBJ2-1; the D gene is possibly TRBD1 (6 bases). V was cut by 5 bases and J by 5 bases, with 16 bases left in between. From germline, CDR1 is LNHDA and CDR2 SQIVND (reference sequence). The CDR3 is 15 amino acids. CDR3 sequence (DNA): TGTGCCAGTAGTGCCGACAGGAAAGGGGACAATGAGCAGTTCTTC. This encodes CASSADRKGDNEQFF. Using reference TRBV19 and TRBJ2-1 for the parts outside the CDR3, the full variable domain is DGGITQSPKYLFRKEGQNVTLSCEQNLNHDAMYWYRQDPGQGLRLIYYSQIVNDFQKGDIAEGYSVSREKKESFPLTVTSAQKNPTAFYLCASSADRKGDNEQFFGPGTRLTVL.

The chain couples TRBV28 to TRBJ1-6; D remains unclear. There are 15 residues in the CDR3. The germline CDR1 and CDR2 sequences are MDHEN and SYDVKM. Trimming stripped 6 bases from V and 0 bases from J, with 9 bases between. The chain's CDR3 is CASSLQGSYNSPLHF. The DNA for the CDR3 is TGTGCCAGCAGCCTGCAAGGCTCCTATAATTCACCCCTCCACTTT.

This clone was seen only once. CDR3 region: CASSPEGPQETQYF. As DNA, the CDR3 is TGTGCCAGCAGCCCGGAGGGGCCCCAGGAGACCCAGTACTTC. This rearrangement joins TRBV11-2 to TRBJ2-5, with D possibly being TRBD2 (6 bases). The V end was cut by 5 bases, the J end by 5 bases, with 15 bases between. The length of the CDR3 is 14 residues. Germline CDR1 reads SGHAT; CDR2 reads FQNNGV.

The rearrangement links TRBV7-9 to TRBJ2-3; a possible D gene is TRBD2 (6 bases). V was trimmed by 3 bases and J by 6 bases, leaving 19 bases between them. This CDR3 is 16 amino acids long. Germline V gene sequence: CDR1 SEHNR, CDR2 FQNEAQ (reference sequence). The CDR3 DNA follows: TGTGCCAGCAGCTTCCCGGGGGAGACCCCCCCTGATACGCAGTATTTT. It codes for CASSFPGETPPDTQYF.

The chain couples TRBV28 to TRBJ2-3; no clear D gene. The length of the CDR3 is 11 residues. The V end was cut by 8 bases, the J end by 6 bases, with 9 bases between. The germline gives CDR1 MDHEN, CDR2 SYDVKM. CDR3 residues: CASHWVDTQYF. CDR3 sequence (DNA): TGTGCCAGCCACTGGGTCGATACGCAGTATTTT.

The chain joins TRBV27 to TRBJ1-1; D is ambiguous. This CDR3 is built from 13 residues. Trimming left V 7 bases short and J 3 bases short, with 12 bases between. Germline V lookup: CDR1 MNHEY, CDR2 SMNVEV (reference sequence). In nucleotides, the CDR3 is TGTGCCAGCAAAGAAAATTCGTACACTGAAGCTTTCTTT. Translation: CASKENSYTEAFF.

This clone appeared a single time. The chain is built from TRBV10-2 and TRBJ2-1; D may be TRBD2 (5 bases). Deletions cut 3 bases from V and 0 bases from J, with 12 bases between. Germline CDR1 and CDR2: WSHSY and SAAADI. The CDR3 is made up of 16 amino acids. The CDR3 region is CASSDPGSTSYNEQFF. The CDR3 nucleotides are TGCGCCAGCAGTGACCCGGGGTCTACCTCCTACAATGAGCAGTTCTTC.

This chain links TRBV6-5 with TRBJ1-1; D remains unclear. The CDR3 is 14 amino acids. Trimming shortened V by 8 bases and J by 9 bases, and 22 bases separated the two germline ends. Per the germline V gene, CDR1 is MNHEY and CDR2 is SVGAGI. Here the CDR3 DNA reads TGTGCCAGCGGCCTTTTCGGGCTGGGCGGAAAAGCTTTCTTT. Protein: CASGLFGLGGKAFF.

This rearrangement joins TRBV29-1 to TRBJ1-4; D uncertain. Germline CDR1 reads SQVTM; CDR2 reads ANQGSEA. The CDR3 consists of 12 residues. The V gene lost 7 bases and the J gene lost 6 bases, with 12 bases spanning the gap. This CDR3 is CSGREPDEKLFF. CDR3 nucleotides: TGCAGCGGCCGGGAGCCGGATGAAAAACTGTTTTTT.

This clone was picked up one time. The CDR3 reads CASSYAGGVQETQYF. CDR3 nucleotide sequence: TGTGCCAGCAGTTACGCGGGGGGGGTCCAAGAGACCCAGTACTTC. This chain joins TRBV27 and TRBJ2-5; TRBD2 aligns across 9 bases. Per germline, CDR1 MNHEY and CDR2 SMNVEV (reference sequence). With 4 bases clipped from V and 1 base from J, the junction kept 4 bases outside the gene matches. This CDR3 spans 15 amino acids.

This sequence joins TRBV5-1 and TRBJ2-1; 10 positions match TRBD2. In germline, CDR1 is SGHRS, CDR2 YFSETQ. This CDR3 is 16 amino acids long. V was clipped by 4 bases and J by 3 bases; unmatched bases: 7. The CDR3 region has the DNA TGCGCCAGCAGCCAGAGCGGACTAGCGGTCTACAATGAGCAGTTCTTC. Amino acids: CASSQSGLAVYNEQFF.

This chain connects TRBV19 to TRBJ1-2; tentative D call: TRBD1 (6 bases). This CDR3 has 14 residues. Trimming stripped 3 bases from V and 7 bases from J, with 15 bases between. CDR1 is LNHDA, CDR2 SQIVND, per germline (reference sequence). DNA of the CDR3: TGTGCCAGTAGTATTGAGGGGGGATTAAGTGGCTACACCTTC. Protein: CASSIEGGLSGYTF.

The chain combines TRBV7-6 with TRBJ2-3, with 9 bases lining up with TRBD1. The CDR3 loop spans 17 amino acids. Germline-derived CDR1 and CDR2 are SGHVS and FNYEAQ. The J segment lost 3 bases and the V segment lost 3 bases, leaving 10 bases of the junction unmatched. CDR3 region: CASSLGAGTGMTDTQYF. As DNA, the CDR3 is TGTGCCAGCAGCTTGGGAGCCGGGACAGGGATGACAGATACGCAGTATTTT.

V usage is TRBV7-9 and J usage is TRBJ2-1, with TRBD2 identical over 8 bases. This CDR3 spans 14 amino acids. J lost 9 bases, V lost 5 bases, and 9 bases had no gene match. The germline CDR1 and CDR2 sequences are SEHNR and FQNEAQ (reference sequence). CDR3 DNA sequence: TGTGCCAGCAGCGTAACGGGGGGGCTTCCTGAGCAGTTCTTC. It codes for CASSVTGGLPEQFF.

The gene calls are TRBV19 and TRBJ2-7, with 10 bases matching TRBD1. The CDR3 is 12 amino acids. Germline V CDR1 and CDR2: LNHDA, SQIVND (reference sequence). V was clipped by 10 bases and J by 2 bases; unmatched bases: 2. The DNA for the CDR3 is TGTGCCACTGGACAGGGGGCCTACGAGCAGTACTTC. Translation gives CATGQGAYEQYF.

J is TRBJ2-7 and V is TRBV7-9; 9 bases fit TRBD1. Germline V gene sequence: CDR1 SEHNR, CDR2 FQNEAQ (reference sequence). The CDR3 extends over 14 amino acids. V trimming: 5 bases; J trimming: 2 bases; junction bases outside the gene matches: 4. CDR3 region: CASSPTGGTYEQYF. Here the CDR3 DNA reads TGTGCCAGCAGCCCGACAGGGGGGACCTACGAGCAGTACTTC.

The genes are TRBV27 and TRBJ1-6; D is uncertain. CDR1 is MNHEY, CDR2 SMNVEV, per germline (reference sequence). CDR3 size: 13 residues. Trimming removed 7 bases from V and 5 bases from J, with 9 bases in between. The CDR3 DNA is TGTGCCAGCACCTGGCGGAATAATTCACCCCTCCACTTT. Translating gives CASTWRNNSPLHF.

The chain recombines TRBV6-5 with TRBJ2-1; 11 bases are a match to TRBD2. After removal of 6 bases from V and 10 bases from J, the junction contained 8 bases not matched to a gene. This CDR3 has 14 residues. CDR1 is MNHEY and CDR2 is SVGAGI in the germline V gene. The CDR3: CASRLAGGRGEQFF. The CDR3 DNA reads as TGTGCCAGCAGGCTAGCGGGGGGCCGGGGGGAGCAGTTCTTC.